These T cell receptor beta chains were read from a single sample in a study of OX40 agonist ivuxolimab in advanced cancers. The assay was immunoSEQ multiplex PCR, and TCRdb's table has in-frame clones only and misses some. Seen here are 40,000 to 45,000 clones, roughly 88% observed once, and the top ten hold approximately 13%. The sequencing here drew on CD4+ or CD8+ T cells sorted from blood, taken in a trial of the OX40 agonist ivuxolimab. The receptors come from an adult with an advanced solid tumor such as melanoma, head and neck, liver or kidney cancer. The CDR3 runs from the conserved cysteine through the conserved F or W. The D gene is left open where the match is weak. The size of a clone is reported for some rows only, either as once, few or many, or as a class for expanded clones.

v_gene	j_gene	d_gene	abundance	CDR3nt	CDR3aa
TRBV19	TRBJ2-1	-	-	TGTGCCAGTAGTCCCCGCCTGCGTTATGCGGCACGGGAGCAGTTCTTC	CASSPRLRYAAREQFF
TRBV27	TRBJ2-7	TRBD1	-	TGTGCCAGCAGTCCGAGGGGGACAGGGTACAGCGAGCAGTACTTC	CASSPRGTGYSEQYF
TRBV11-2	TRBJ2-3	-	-	TGTGCCAGCAGCTTACCAGTGCCGCTCGGTACGCAGTATTTT	CASSLPVPLGTQYF
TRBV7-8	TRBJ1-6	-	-	TGTGCCAGCAGAGAGGGGTATAATTCACCCCTCCACTTT	CASREGYNSPLHF
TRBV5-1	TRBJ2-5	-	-	TGCGCCAGCAGCCAAACTGGCCCGGCCCAAGAGACCCAGTACTTC	CASSQTGPAQETQYF
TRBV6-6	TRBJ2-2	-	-	TGTGCCAGCAGTGTAACAGGAACGAACACCGGGGAGCTGTTTTTT	CASSVTGTNTGELFF
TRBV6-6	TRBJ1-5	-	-	TGTGCCAGCAGTTACTCGAGTCGGGGCTGGGATCAGCCCCAGCATTTT	CASSYSSRGWDQPQHF
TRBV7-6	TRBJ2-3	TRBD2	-	TGTGCCAGCAGCCGGACTAGCGGGATGACAGATACGCAGTATTTT	CASSRTSGMTDTQYF
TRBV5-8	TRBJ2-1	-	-	TGTGCCAGCAGCTTTGGGGCAGCCGAGCAGTTCTTC	CASSFGAAEQFF
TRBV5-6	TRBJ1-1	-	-	TGTGCCAGCAGCTTGGGGCGGGACACTGAAGCTTTCTTT	CASSLGRDTEAFF
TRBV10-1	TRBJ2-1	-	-	TGCGCCAGCAGTGAGGGTAGTACCTCCTACAATGAGCAGTTCTTC	CASSEGSTSYNEQFF
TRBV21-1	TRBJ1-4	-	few	TGTGCCAGCCTCCCAGGGGGGTCCACGAAACCAACTAATGAAAAACTGTTTTTT	CASLPGGSTKPTNEKLFF
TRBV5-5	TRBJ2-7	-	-	TGTGCCAGCAGCTTGGAGGTCAGACCCTACGAGCAGTACTTC	CASSLEVRPYEQYF
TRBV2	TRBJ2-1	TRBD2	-	TGTGCCAGCAGCGGGGGACTAGCGGGAGCCGTTGAGCAGTTCTTC	CASSGGLAGAVEQFF
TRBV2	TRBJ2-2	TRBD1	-	TGTGCCAGCAGACGTGGACAGGGGAGGACCGGGGAGCTGTTTTTT	CASRRGQGRTGELFF
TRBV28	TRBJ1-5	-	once	TGTGCCAGCATTCCCGGACGGATCAATCAGCCCCAGCATTTT	CASIPGRINQPQHF
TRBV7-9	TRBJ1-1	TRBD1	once	TGTGCCAGCAGCCCCCCCGGGACAGTAAACACTGAAGCTTTCTTT	CASSPPGTVNTEAFF
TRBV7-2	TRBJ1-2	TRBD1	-	TGTGCCAGCAGCTCACAGGGGAGGGCAATCATAACCTATGGCTACACCTTC	CASSSQGRAIITYGYTF
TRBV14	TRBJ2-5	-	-	TGTGCCAGCAGCCCCCGGCGGAGTTCGAGGGAGACCCAGTACTTC	CASSPRRSSRETQYF
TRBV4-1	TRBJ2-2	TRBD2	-	TGCGCCAGCAGCCCCTATAGCGGGAGTAGAACCGGGGAGCTGTTTTTT	CASSPYSGSRTGELFF
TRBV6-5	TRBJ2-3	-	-	TGTGCCAGCAGTTACTGGGGACAAACAGATACGCAGTATTTT	CASSYWGQTDTQYF
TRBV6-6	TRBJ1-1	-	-	TGTGCCAGCAGTTACGGAGGATTGAACACTGAAGCTTTCTTT	CASSYGGLNTEAFF
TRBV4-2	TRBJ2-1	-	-	TGTGCCAGCAGCACAACGAGGGCAGGATCCTACAATGAGCAGTTCTTC	CASSTTRAGSYNEQFF
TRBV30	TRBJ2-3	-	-	TGTGCCTGGAGTGTAAGAGATACGCAGTATTTT	CAWSVRDTQYF
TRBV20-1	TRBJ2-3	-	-	TGCAGTGCTAGTAATATCGATACGCAGTATTTT	CSASNIDTQYF
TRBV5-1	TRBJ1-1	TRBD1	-	TGCGCCAGCAGCCCGACAGGGGTTAAAAACACTGAAGCTTTCTTT	CASSPTGVKNTEAFF
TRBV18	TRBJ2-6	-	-	TGTGCCAGCTCACCAATACAGGGCTCTGGGGCCAACGTCCTGACTTTC	CASSPIQGSGANVLTF
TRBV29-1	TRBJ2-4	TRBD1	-	TGCAGCGTCGGGACAGGGGTGTCCCAAAACATTCAGTACTTC	CSVGTGVSQNIQYF
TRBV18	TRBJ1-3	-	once	TGTGCCAGCTCACCTTCGACGGGGGGCGGAAACACCATATATTTT	CASSPSTGGGNTIYF
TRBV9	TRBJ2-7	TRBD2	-	TGTGCCAGCAGCGCGGGACTAGCGGGAGGGGGCTACGAGCAGTACTTC	CASSAGLAGGGYEQYF
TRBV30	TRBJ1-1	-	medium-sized	TGTGCCTGGAGGGAATACAGAAATATTCCGGAAGCTTTCTTT	CAWREYRNIPEAFF
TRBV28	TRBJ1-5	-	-	TGTGCCAGCAGTTTCTCGGGGGAACTCCAGCCCCAGCATTTT	CASSFSGELQPQHF
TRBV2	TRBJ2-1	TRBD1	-	TGTGCCAGCAGCGCGCAGGGGGTTCTACGGGATGAGCAGTTCTTC	CASSAQGVLRDEQFF
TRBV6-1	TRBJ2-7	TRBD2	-	TGTGCCAGCGGGAGGGACGGCTCCTACGAGCAGTACTTC	CASGRDGSYEQYF
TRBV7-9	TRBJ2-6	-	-	TGTGCCAGCAGCTTGGTGCTTGGGGCCAACGTCCTGACTTTC	CASSLVLGANVLTF
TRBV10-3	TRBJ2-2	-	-	TGTGCCATCAGTGGTAAGAACACCGGGGAGCTGTTTTTT	CAISGKNTGELFF
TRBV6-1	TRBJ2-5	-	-	TGTGCCAGCAGTGAAGTTCACAGGGTAATCACAGAGACCCAGTACTTC	CASSEVHRVITETQYF
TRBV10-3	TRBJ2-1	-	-	TGTGCCATCAAACGGGAGAGAGGTGGACCCTACAATGAGCAGTTCTTC	CAIKRERGGPYNEQFF
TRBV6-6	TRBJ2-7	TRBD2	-	TGTGCCAGCGAAGCGGGGGCAGGCCCTCGAAACGAGCAGTACTTC	CASEAGAGPRNEQYF
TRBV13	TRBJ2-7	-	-	TGTGCCAGCAGCTTAGGTTTCGGGTCGGCCTACGAGCAGTACTTC	CASSLGFGSAYEQYF
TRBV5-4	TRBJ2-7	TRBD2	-	TGTGCCAGCAGCTTGGAAAGGCTAGCGGGAGACGAGCAGTACTTC	CASSLERLAGDEQYF
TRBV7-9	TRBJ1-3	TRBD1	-	TGTGCCAGCAGCGCCGGGACAGCTGGAAACACCATATATTTT	CASSAGTAGNTIYF
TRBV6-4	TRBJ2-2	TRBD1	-	TGTGCCAGCAGGGGACAGGACACCGGGGAGCTGTTTTTT	CASRGQDTGELFF